The sequence of this T cell receptor beta chain was determined in a study of regulatory T cells in long-lasting Graves disease. Building the TCR beta libraries relied on iRepertoire HTBI primers, and CDR3 regions underwent Arm-PCR. TCRdb used MiXCR to reprocess the multiplex PCR reads, holding one entry per CDR3 protein. The table has about 540,000 distinct CDR3 sequences, roughly 12% seen once. The length of the CDR3 is 16 residues. Deletions cut 1 base from V and 2 bases from J, with 14 bases between. Germline CDR1 SEHNR, CDR2 FQNEAQ (reference sequence). Time point in this sample: newly diagnosed GD, antithyroid drugs for less than 3 months. RNA extracted from PBMCs served as the sequencing template. This clonotype was observed at least ten times. These data are also associated with another study on T cells in Graves' hyperthyroidism and ophthalmopathy.

The clonotype originates from a man aged 30 to 39 with Graves disease. The sample here was peripheral blood mononuclear cells (PBMCs), taken at new diagnosis, from a patient treated with antithyroid drugs. J is TRBJ2-5 and V is TRBV7-9; D is ambiguous. The CDR3 nucleotides are TGTGCCAGCAGCTTAGATGACCGTTATCCGCAAGAGACCCAGTACTTC. This sequence encodes CASSLDDRYPQETQYF.